A single TCR beta chain is shown here with its context. As yet, its antigen is unknown. The sample originates from a study of cytotoxic CD8 clonotypes in ibrutinib-treated CLL. Across the study: Patients attained 25 or so partial and 2 complete responses; at median about 74 months, 14 remained remitted while around twelve progressed. Study-level points and caveats: There were few public clonotypes, and on treatment they contracted or stayed stable. Samples were collected at differing times from sustained-remission and progressing patients.

Some clones are missing from TCRdb's copy, which holds only in-frame ones; the method was immunoSEQ multiplex PCR. The table has approximately 190,000 clones, just over 70% seen once; the top ten hold around 5.9%. About 2 micrograms of genomic DNA, which was extracted from cryopreserved PBMCs, served as the material used for the TCR beta libraries. CDR1 MNHEY and CDR2 SVGAGI come from the germline V gene. Trimming cost V 4 bases and J 0 bases; bases outside gene matches: 5. The CDR3 has 15 amino acids. The specimen was PBMCs, collected after 12 months of ibrutinib treatment. The clonotype was recovered from a human donor with chronic lymphocytic leukemia. The chain carries TRBV6-5 and TRBJ1-1, with 7 nucleotides matching TRBD1. The CDR3 nucleotides are TGTGCCAGCAGTTCCCACAGGGGACTGAACACTGAAGCTTTCTTT. It yields the protein CASSSHRGLNTEAFF.